This entry is about one T cell receptor beta chain. Its antigen is not identified. The study drew its donors from healthy HIV-negative adults without recent acute infections or vaccinations. Produced via immunoSEQ multiplex PCR; TCRdb's table is partial and in-frame only. The repertoire holds more than 1,200,000 clones, with approximately 98.5% as singletons. The sample belongs to a study of shared clonotypes between healthy human individuals. Study-wide results and caveats: Owing to a small donor count, the genetic and exposure-history diversity represented was limited.

This TCR was recovered from a man aged 30-40 years in good health. Sequenced: naive CD4+ T cells sorted from blood. Subset reported: CD45RA+ positively selected.

The CDR3 region has the DNA TGCGCCACAGGGGCAGTTCCGGCCAATCAGCCCCAGCATTTT. It encodes CATGAVPANQPQHF. V is TRBV10-2 and J is TRBJ1-5; a weak D match, TRBD1 (6 bases). The CDR3 is 14 amino acids. V was shortened by 10 bases and J by 3 bases, with 16 bases between the two germline ends. Germline V gives CDR1 WSHSY, CDR2 SAAADI.